The 26 T cell receptor beta chains given below trace back to one sample, sequenced in a study of lymphopenia after photon versus proton radiotherapy. The assay was immunoSEQ multiplex PCR, and TCRdb's table has in-frame clones only and misses some. This sample carries more than 70,000 clones, around 83% of them seen once, and the ten largest clones take under 1.5%. Sequencing was performed on peripheral blood, taken from a patient treated with proton-based radiotherapy. Receptors originate from a man aged 55 to 70 with pancreatic cancer.

This clone appeared a few times. The chain carries TRBV9 and TRBJ2-3, with D unresolved. Germline assignment: CDR1 SGDLS and CDR2 YYNGEE. The CDR3 is 12 amino acids. V lost 5 bases and J lost 1, with 5 bases in between. The CDR3 DNA follows: TGTGCCAGCAGTCTCGGCACAGATACGCAGTATTTT. Protein sequence: CASSLGTDTQYF.

In this sample, this clone turned up once. The V gene is TRBV28, the J gene TRBJ2-7; D is possibly TRBD2 (5 bases). CDR3 length: 18 residues. Trimming left V 4 bases short and J 4 bases short, with 26 bases between. Germline loops: CDR1 MDHEN, CDR2 SYDVKM. CDR3 sequence: CASSSQAPGPQGSYEQYF. The CDR3 nucleotides read TGTGCCAGCAGTTCCCAGGCCCCCGGGCCCCAAGGGAGTTACGAGCAGTACTTC.

This clone was observed once. The chain uses TRBV10-1 and TRBJ2-7; tentatively, D is TRBD1 (6 bases). The CDR3 consists of 15 residues. The V gene's germline CDR1 is WNHNN and CDR2 SYGVQD (reference sequence). V was pared by 6 bases and J by 4 bases, with 19 bases between. CDR3 region: CASSLLWGRVYEQYF. CDR3 nucleotide sequence: TGCGCCAGCAGCCTTCTTTGGGGGCGGGTTTACGAGCAGTACTTC.

V usage is TRBV5-6 and J usage is TRBJ2-1; the D call may be TRBD1 or TRBD2 (6 bases each). Trimming shortened V by 5 bases and J by 4 bases, and 19 bases separated the two germline ends. The CDR3 spans 16 residues. Germline CDR1 reads SGHDT; CDR2 reads YYEEEE. DNA for the CDR3: TGTGCCAGCAGTTATGGGGGGCGGGGCTCATACAATGAGCAGTTCTTC. Translating it yields CASSYGGRGSYNEQFF.

This clone turned up a few times. V and J are TRBV18 and TRBJ2-5, with D perhaps matching TRBD2 (6 bases). The CDR3 length is 13 residues. Germline lookup yields CDR1 KGHSH and CDR2 LQKENI. V shed 3 bases and J shed 5 bases, with 10 bases lying between them. CDR3 in DNA: TGTGCCAGCTCACCGGGACTGGTGGAGACCCAGTACTTC. Translation gives CASSPGLVETQYF.

J is TRBJ1-2 and V is TRBV11-3, with D possibly being TRBD1 (6 bases). This CDR3 region has 12 residues. Germline V gene sequence: CDR1 SGHNT, CDR2 YENEEA. V was shortened by 5 bases and J by 13 bases, with 17 bases between the two germline ends. The CDR3 DNA sequence: TGTGCCAGCAGCCTTAACAGGGCCGCCGTCACCTTC. This sequence encodes CASSLNRAAVTF.

The gene calls are TRBV11-3 and TRBJ2-3, with 8 positions matching TRBD2. The CDR3 consists of 12 residues. The germline CDR1 and CDR2 sequences are SGHNT and YENEEA. V was clipped by 6 bases and J by 6 bases; unmatched bases: 2. The CDR3 protein is CASRTSVDTQYF. DNA of the CDR3: TGTGCCAGCAGGACTAGCGTTGATACGCAGTATTTT. The full variable domain, with the rest looked up from reference TRBV11-3 and TRBJ2-3, is EAGVVQSPRYKIIEKKQPVAFWCNPISGHNTLYWYLQNLGQGPELLIRYENEEAVDDSQLPKDRFSAERLKGVDSTLKIQPAELGDSAVYLCASRTSVDTQYFGPGTRLTVL.

As concerns this clone: Other DNA sequences from this sample encode an identical CDR3 as well. The chain joins TRBV7-8 to TRBJ2-5; no clear D. Germline V CDR1 and CDR2: SGHVS, FQNEAQ. This CDR3 is 12 amino acids long. The V end lost 0 bases, the J end lost 5 bases, and 4 bases lay between the germline ends. Here the CDR3 DNA reads TGTGCCAGCAGCTTAGCTCGGGAGACCCAGTACTTC. Residues: CASSLARETQYF. The variable domain in full, with the rest retrieved from reference TRBV7-8 and TRBJ2-5, is GAGVSQSPRYKVAKRGQDVALRCDPISGHVSLFWYQQALGQGPEFLTYFQNEAQLDKSGLPSDRFFAERPEGSVSTLKIQRTQQEDSAVYLCASSLARETQYFGPGTRLLVL.

The chain recombines TRBV7-6 with TRBJ2-1, with D perhaps TRBD2 (6 bases). The CDR3 length is 13 residues. The V end lost 0 bases, the J end lost 10 bases, and 10 bases lay between the germline ends. In germline, CDR1 is SGHVS, CDR2 FNYEAQ. The CDR3 is CASSLAPGVEQFF. The CDR3 region has the DNA TGTGCCAGCAGCTTAGCGCCGGGGGTCGAGCAGTTCTTC.

The CDR3 sequence is CSVERQGSAYEQYF. CDR3 coding DNA: TGCAGCGTTGAACGGCAGGGGTCCGCCTACGAGCAGTACTTC. The gene calls are TRBV29-1 and TRBJ2-7, with a possible D match to TRBD1 (6 bases). The CDR3 extends over 14 amino acids. V lost 2 bases and J lost 2, with 13 bases in between. The germline CDR1 and CDR2 sequences are SQVTM and ANQGSEA.

The CDR3 coding sequence is TGTGCCAGCTCACCACCGTTAGGTTGGGGGAACTCCTACGAGCAGTACTTC. Protein sequence: CASSPPLGWGNSYEQYF. This chain connects TRBV18 to TRBJ2-7; the D gene could be TRBD1 or TRBD2 (5 bases each). Trimming took off 0 bases at V and 0 bases at J, with 15 bases between the two ends. Germline V gene data show CDR1 as KGHSH and CDR2 as LQKENI. This CDR3 comprises 17 residues.

The rearrangement uses TRBV10-3 and TRBJ2-3; the D is unclear. The V end lost 2 bases, the J end lost 6 bases, and 9 bases lay between the germline ends. Germline V gene data show CDR1 as ENHRY and CDR2 as SYGVKD. The CDR3 length is 13 residues. The CDR3 is CAISERSLDTQYF. CDR3 DNA: TGTGCCATCAGTGAGAGGTCATTGGATACGCAGTATTTT.

The chain recombines TRBV19 with TRBJ2-2; 11 bases are a match to TRBD2. V lost 5 bases to trimming and J lost 4 bases; unmatched junction nucleotides: 3. Germline loops: CDR1 LNHDA, CDR2 SQIVND (reference sequence). The CDR3 has 15 amino acids. The CDR3, as DNA: TGTGCCAGTAGTTTCACTAGCGGGAGCACCGGGGAGCTGTTTTTT. Protein: CASSFTSGSTGELFF.

This sequence joins TRBV6-5 and TRBJ1-1; 7 bases are a match to TRBD1. CDR3 length equals 15 residues. Germline CDR1 MNHEY, CDR2 SVGAGI. V shed 0 bases and J 4 bases; nucleotides not matched to a gene: 5. The chain's CDR3 is CASSYSRQGSTEAFF. CDR3 in DNA: TGTGCCAGCAGTTACTCGAGACAGGGATCCACTGAAGCTTTCTTT.

This chain connects TRBV5-1 to TRBJ2-3; D call uncertain. This CDR3 is built from 11 residues. CDR1 and CDR2 from the germline V gene are SGHRS and YFSETQ. V lost 2 bases to trimming and J lost 4 bases, with 2 bases between them. CDR3 DNA sequence: TGCGCCAGCAGCTTTGCAGATACGCAGTATTTT. The encoded protein is CASSFADTQYF.

This chain uses TRBV6-1 with TRBJ1-2; D is uncertain. The CDR3 sequence is 13 residues long. Trimming pared 0 bases from V and 7 bases from J, leaving 9 bases between. Germline V gene sequence: CDR1 MNHNS, CDR2 SASEGT. The CDR3 reads CASSEAFRTGYTF. DNA of the CDR3: TGTGCCAGCAGTGAAGCGTTCAGGACTGGCTACACCTTC.

A note on this clone: The germline gene is not matched at one end of the junction; a read error may be the cause. V and J are TRBV5-1 and TRBJ2-7; 8 bases are shared with TRBD2. Germline values: CDR1 SGHRS, CDR2 YFSETQ. This CDR3 spans 15 amino acids. The CDR3 DNA reads as TGCGCCAGCACCTTGCGGCCTAGCGGGTCCTACGAGCAGTACTTC. As protein: CASTLRPSGSYEQYF.

The V gene is TRBV11-3, the J gene TRBJ2-2, with D unclear. The CDR3 extends over 14 amino acids. Germline CDR1 is SGHNT and CDR2 is YENEEA. The V end lost 3 bases, the J end lost 6 bases, and 11 bases lay between the germline ends. CDR3 sequence (DNA): TGTGCCAGCAGCTTCGGTAGGGTCCCCGGGGAGCTGTTTTTT. This codes for CASSFGRVPGELFF.

The CDR3 bases are TGTGCCAGCAGTGCATCACCACGGGATGGCTACACCTTC. Translated, it gives CASSASPRDGYTF. The J gene is TRBJ1-2, the V gene TRBV2, with unresolved D. Germline CDR1 is SNHLY and CDR2 is FYNNEI. CDR3 length equals 13 residues. Trimming pared 4 bases from V and 6 bases from J, leaving 12 bases between.

This clone was seen a single time. This chain joins TRBV18 and TRBJ2-5; possibly TRBD1 for D (5 bases). Germline V lookup: CDR1 KGHSH, CDR2 LQKENI. The CDR3 spans 15 residues. Trimming removed 1 base from V and 3 bases from J, with 12 bases in between. The chain's CDR3 is CASSPLQGREETQYF. CDR3 sequence (DNA): TGTGCCAGCTCACCACTTCAGGGTCGGGAAGAGACCCAGTACTTC.

The chain recombines TRBV5-8 with TRBJ2-7, with TRBD1 identical over 11 bases. CDR1 SGHTS and CDR2 YDEGEE come from the germline V gene. V was pared by 5 bases and J by 3 bases, with 7 bases of the junction left unmatched. The CDR3 totals 15 residues. This CDR3 reads CASRLTGTGGYEQYF. The CDR3 bases are TGTGCCAGCAGACTCACCGGGACAGGGGGCTACGAGCAGTACTTC. Based on the CDR3 plus reference TRBV5-8 and TRBJ2-7, the full variable domain is EAGVTQSPTHLIKTRGQQATLRCSPISGHTSVYWYQQALGLGLQFLLWYDEGEERNRGNFPPRFSGRQFPNYSSELNVNALELEDSALYLCASRLTGTGGYEQYFGPGTRLTVT.

The chain links TRBV15 to TRBJ2-6, with a weak D call TRBD1 (6 bases). V lost 0 bases to trimming and J lost 1 base, with 13 bases between them. There are 18 residues in the CDR3. Germline V gene sequence: CDR1 LNHNV, CDR2 YYDKDF (reference sequence). CDR3 sequence reads: CATSREGRGRSGANVLTF. CDR3 nucleotides: TGTGCCACCAGCAGAGAAGGCAGGGGTAGATCTGGGGCCAACGTCCTGACTTTC.

The rearrangement links TRBV30 to TRBJ2-7, with D perhaps matching TRBD1 (5 bases). Germline CDR1 is GTSNPN and CDR2 is SVGIG (reference sequence). The CDR3 has 11 residues. Between the trimmed V and J ends, which lost 2 bases and 6 bases, there was a span of 8 bases. The CDR3 coding sequence is TGTGCCTGGAGTATCAGGGCCGAGCAGTACTTC. Protein sequence: CAWSIRAEQYF.

The gene calls are TRBV13 and TRBJ2-3; D might be TRBD1 (5 bases). The V gene lost 6 bases and the J gene lost 4 bases, with 20 bases spanning the gap. The germline gives CDR1 PRHDT, CDR2 FYEKMQ (reference sequence). The length of the CDR3 is 16 residues. The DNA of the CDR3 is TGTGCCAGCAGAGTATACAGGTTTCTAAGGGCAGATACGCAGTATTTT. Translated, it gives CASRVYRFLRADTQYF.

The chain has TRBV7-9 and TRBJ2-1; 10 positions agree with TRBD1. Germline CDR1 reads SEHNR; CDR2 reads FQNEAQ (reference sequence). The CDR3 is made up of 14 amino acids. V trimming: 9 bases; J trimming: 10 bases; junction bases outside the gene matches: 12. This CDR3 is CASFRDRGIGEQFF. Here the CDR3 DNA reads TGTGCCAGTTTCCGGGACAGGGGCATAGGAGAGCAGTTCTTC.

The chain couples TRBV5-1 to TRBJ1-1; D gene ambiguous. The CDR3 runs 15 residues. The germline V and J ends were trimmed by 0 bases and 1 base, with 10 bases remaining between them. The V gene's germline CDR1 is SGHRS and CDR2 YFSETQ. The CDR3 DNA follows: TGCGCCAGCAGCTTGGTCCGAGGCTCGAACACTGAAGCTTTCTTT. Encoded protein: CASSLVRGSNTEAFF.